This TCR beta chain was identified in a study of Ad26.COV2.S vaccination and SARS-CoV-2 variants. For the study at large: This donor came from the COV1001 trial of Ad26.COV2.S. Donor got 5x10^10 or 1x10^11 viral particles of Ad26.COV2.S.

Comments on this clone: Its antigen is currently unknown.

As for treatment: roughly 19 received Ad26.COV2.S at low or high dose, single or two shots; several received placebo; per-sample allocation not given. At day 63 after the first vaccine or placebo injection, samples were drawn. Donation came from an adult in Boston who was aged 18-55 years. The study's findings and limits: It was vaccine recipients, not placebo recipients, who had the higher spike-specific TCR breadth.

Assay used: immunoSEQ multiplex PCR; TCRdb lists only in-frame clones, some missing. Among around 450,000 clones listed, about 90% were seen once. The TCR originated in a person between 18 and 59 years old who received the Ad26.COV2.S COVID-19 vaccine or a placebo. Sequences were derived from peripheral blood, sampled in a trial of Ad26.COV2.S vaccine versus placebo.

CDR3 amino acids: CASSPRTSGSETQYF. The CDR3 DNA sequence: TGCGCCAGCAGCCCACGGACTAGCGGGAGTGAGACCCAGTACTTC. The chain recombines TRBV4-1 with TRBJ2-5, with TRBD2 identical over 13 bases. V lost 4 bases, J lost 5 bases, and 4 bases stayed unmatched. CDR1 MGHRA and CDR2 YSYEKL come from the germline V gene. The CDR3 runs to 15 residues.